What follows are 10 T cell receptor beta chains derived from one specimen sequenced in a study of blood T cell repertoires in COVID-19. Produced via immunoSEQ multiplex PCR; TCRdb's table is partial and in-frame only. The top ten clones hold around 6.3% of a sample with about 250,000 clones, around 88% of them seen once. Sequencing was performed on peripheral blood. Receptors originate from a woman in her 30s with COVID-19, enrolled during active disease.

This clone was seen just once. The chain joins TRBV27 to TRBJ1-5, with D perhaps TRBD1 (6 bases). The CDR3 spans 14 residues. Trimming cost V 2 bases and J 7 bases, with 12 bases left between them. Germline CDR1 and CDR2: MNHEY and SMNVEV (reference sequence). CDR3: CASSLLQGGQPQHF. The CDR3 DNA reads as TGTGCCAGCAGTTTACTACAGGGAGGGCAGCCCCAGCATTTT.

In DNA, the CDR3 is TGTGCCATCAGCCAACTTACCACCAAGGACAGGGTCAAAGATACGCAGTATTTT. Encoded protein: CAISQLTTKDRVKDTQYF. The rearrangement links TRBV10-3 to TRBJ2-3; 8 bases map to TRBD1. V shed 6 bases and J 5 bases; nucleotides not matched to a gene: 19. In germline, CDR1 is ENHRY, CDR2 SYGVKD. This CDR3 spans 18 amino acids.

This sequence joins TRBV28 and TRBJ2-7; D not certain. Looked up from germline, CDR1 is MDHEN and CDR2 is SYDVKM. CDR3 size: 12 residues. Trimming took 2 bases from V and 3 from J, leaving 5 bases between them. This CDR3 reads CASSLLNYEQYF. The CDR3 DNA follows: TGTGCCAGCAGTTTACTAAACTACGAGCAGTACTTC.

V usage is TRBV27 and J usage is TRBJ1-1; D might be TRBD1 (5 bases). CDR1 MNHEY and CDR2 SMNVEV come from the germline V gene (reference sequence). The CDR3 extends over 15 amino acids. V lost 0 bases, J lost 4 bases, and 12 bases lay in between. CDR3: CASSLSAGEGTEAFF. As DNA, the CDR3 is TGTGCCAGCAGTTTATCGGCGGGGGAGGGCACTGAAGCTTTCTTT.

The CDR3 is CASSSGSETAFF. The CDR3 region has the DNA TGTGCCAGCAGTTCCGGATCGGAGACCGCTTTCTTT. The chain uses TRBV6-5 and TRBJ1-1, with no clear D. V was clipped by 4 bases and J by 11 bases, with 14 bases between them. This CDR3 contains 12 residues. Germline CDR1 is MNHEY and CDR2 is SVGAGI.

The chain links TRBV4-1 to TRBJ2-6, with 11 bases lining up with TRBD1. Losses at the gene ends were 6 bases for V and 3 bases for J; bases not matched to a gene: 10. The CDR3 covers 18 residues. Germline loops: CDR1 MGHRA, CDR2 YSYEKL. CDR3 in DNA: TGCGCCAGCAGGCAAACCGGGACAGGGGGAAGTGGGGCCAACGTCCTGACTTTC. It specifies CASRQTGTGGSGANVLTF.

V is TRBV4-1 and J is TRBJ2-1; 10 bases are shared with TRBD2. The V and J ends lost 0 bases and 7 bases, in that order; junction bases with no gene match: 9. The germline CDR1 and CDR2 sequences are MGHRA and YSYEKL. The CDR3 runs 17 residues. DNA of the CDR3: TGCGCCAGCAGCCAAGATGGTTTAGCGGGGGGACGTAATGAGCAGTTCTTC. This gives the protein CASSQDGLAGGRNEQFF.

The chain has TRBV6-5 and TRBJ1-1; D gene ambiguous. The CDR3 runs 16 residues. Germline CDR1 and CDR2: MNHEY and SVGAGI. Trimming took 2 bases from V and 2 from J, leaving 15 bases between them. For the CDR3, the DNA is TGTGCCAGCAGTTACGCGGAGGGCACCTTTAACACTGAAGCTTTCTTT. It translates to CASSYAEGTFNTEAFF.

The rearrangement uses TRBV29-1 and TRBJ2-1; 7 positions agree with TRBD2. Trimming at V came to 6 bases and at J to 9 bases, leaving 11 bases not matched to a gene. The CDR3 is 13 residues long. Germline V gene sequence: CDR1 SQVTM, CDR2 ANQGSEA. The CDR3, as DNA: TGCAGCGTGCGACAACGACTAGCAGCTGAGCAGTTCTTC. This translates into CSVRQRLAAEQFF.

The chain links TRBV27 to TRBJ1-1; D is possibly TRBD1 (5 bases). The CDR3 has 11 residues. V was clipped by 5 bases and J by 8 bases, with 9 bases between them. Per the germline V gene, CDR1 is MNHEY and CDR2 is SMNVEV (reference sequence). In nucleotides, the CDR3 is TGTGCCAGCAGTGGTGGGGCCGAAGCTTTCTTT. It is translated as CASSGGAEAFF.